This entry concerns a single T cell receptor (beta chain). Antigen: not known. Samples each had at least 5.5 micrograms of total RNA extracted. The data were obtained in a study of blood T cells in healthy people across ages. Across the study: Template switching recovered approximately one barcoded beta molecule for every two T cells. Study-level results: Donors of long life had a larger count of naive CD4+ cells and greater diversity than aged donors.

Trimming took 3 bases from V and 3 from J, leaving 12 bases between them. The CDR3 is 15 residues long. Germline values: CDR1 SGHDN, CDR2 FVKESK. Together with a sample-barcoded 5' primer, a J-beta primer mix was included in a second PCR lasting about 6 to 11 cycles. The authors tagged each cDNA molecule using a template-switch adaptor with 12 random nucleotides. TCRdb reprocessed the 5' RACE reads via MiXCR and lists one record per CDR3 protein. This table has approximately 2,000,000 distinct CDR3 sequences, 35% to 50% appearing once. Sequencing used blood. This chain links TRBV14 with TRBJ2-1; D is ambiguous. The source of this sequence is a human donor in good health. The CDR3 loop reads CASSHHGQVYNEQFF. Here the CDR3 DNA reads TGTGCCAGCAGCCACCATGGCCAGGTCTACAATGAGCAGTTCTTC.